This T cell receptor beta chain was found in a study of radiotherapy plus CTLA-4 blockade in lung cancer. Study overall: Patients showed objective responses in 15% to 20% of cases and disease control in under 40%. Study-wide points: Early clone dynamics of blood T cells, plus interferon-beta, reportedly predicted response best. Clones derived from tumor TCRs expanded in blood after radiotherapy plus ipilimumab.

Here immunoSEQ multiplex PCR was the method, and the copy in TCRdb shows in-frame clones only, minus some. The data hold approximately 85,000 clones, with approximately 80% observed a single time. Remarks on this clone: The antigen is undetermined.

The sequence came from a human donor with non-small cell lung cancer that progressed on radiotherapy plus ipilimumab. This specimen consisted of peripheral blood, obtained from a patient treated with radiotherapy plus ipilimumab.

The CDR3 here is CASSVAMGSWETQYF. The DNA for the CDR3 is TGTGCCAGCAGCGTAGCTATGGGGAGTTGGGAGACCCAGTACTTC. J is TRBJ2-5 and V is TRBV9; D possibly corresponds to TRBD2 (5 bases). This CDR3 is 15 amino acids long. Germline loops: CDR1 SGDLS, CDR2 YYNGEE. The V and J ends lost 0 bases and 5 bases respectively, with 14 bases between them.